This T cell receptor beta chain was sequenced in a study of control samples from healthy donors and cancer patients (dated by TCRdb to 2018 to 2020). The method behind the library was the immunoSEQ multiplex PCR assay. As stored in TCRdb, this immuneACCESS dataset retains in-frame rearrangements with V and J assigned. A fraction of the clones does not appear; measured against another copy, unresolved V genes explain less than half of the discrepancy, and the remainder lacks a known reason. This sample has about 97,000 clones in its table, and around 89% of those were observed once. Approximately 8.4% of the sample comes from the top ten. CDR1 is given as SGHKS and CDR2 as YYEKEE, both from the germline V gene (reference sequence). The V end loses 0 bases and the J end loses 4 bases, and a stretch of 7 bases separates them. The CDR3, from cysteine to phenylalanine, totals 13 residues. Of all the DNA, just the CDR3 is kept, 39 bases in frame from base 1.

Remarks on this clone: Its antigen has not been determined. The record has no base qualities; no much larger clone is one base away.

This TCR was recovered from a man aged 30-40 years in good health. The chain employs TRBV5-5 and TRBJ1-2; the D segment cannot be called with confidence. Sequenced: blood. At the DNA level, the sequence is TGTGCCAGCAGCTTGGAGTTCCTCTATGGCTACACCTTC. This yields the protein CASSLEFLYGYTF. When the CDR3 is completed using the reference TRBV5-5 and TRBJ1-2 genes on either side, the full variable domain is DAGVTQSPTHLIKTRGQQVTLRCSPISGHKSVSWYQQVLGQGPQFIFQYYEKEERGRGNFPDRFSARQFPNYSSELNVNALLLGDSALYLCASSLEFLYGYTFGSGTRLTVV.